This T cell receptor beta chain was obtained from a study of early T cells in non-severe SARS-CoV-2 infection. This clonotype was seen ten or more times. The ends were cut back, 6 bases at V and 3 bases at J, with 9 bases in the middle. Germline V gives CDR1 SEHNR, CDR2 FQNEAQ (reference sequence). The CDR3 has 13 residues. MiXCR was run by TCRdb on the 5' RACE reads, yielding one entry per CDR3 protein. The sample lists roughly 30,000 distinct CDR3 sequences; 6% to 7.5% were seen once. The specimen comprised whole blood, sampled at baseline. The V gene is TRBV7-9, the J gene TRBJ2-1; possibly TRBD1 for D (6 bases). The receptor comes from an adult who was a healthcare worker with PCR-confirmed SARS-CoV-2 infection or an uninfected control (not recorded which). The DNA of the CDR3 is TGTGCCAGCAGGACAGGAGGCTACAATGAGCAGTTCTTC. Encoded protein: CASRTGGYNEQFF. Looking up the rest from reference TRBV7-9 and TRBJ2-1 gives the full variable domain: DTGVSQNPRHKITKRGQNVTFRCDPISEHNRLYWYRQTLGQGPEFLTYFQNEAQLEKSRLLSDRFSAERPKGSFSTLEIQRTEQGDSAMYLCASRTGGYNEQFFGPGTRLTVL.